The T cell receptor beta chain under discussion was sequenced for a study of regulatory T cells. Concerning this clone itself: The target antigen is unknown.

The PCR used 52 TRBV and 13 TRBJ primers. Clones were read by immunoSEQ multiplex PCR, and TCRdb kept only the in-frame ones, dropping some. The sample lists around 16,000 clones, 84% occurring once. Findings of the study overall: In CD3G-deficient patients, conventional CD4+ T cells were enriched for hydrophobic CDR3 residues at positions 6 and 7.

With 5 bases removed from V and 0 bases from J, the gap between germline ends came to 14 bases. The CDR3 totals 16 residues. CDR1 and CDR2 from the germline V gene are MDHEN and SYDVKM. The sequenced material came from conventional CD4+ T cells sorted from blood. This TCR came from a person in their thirties with CD3G deficiency. The chain has TRBV28 and TRBJ2-1; no reliable D call. Here the CDR3 DNA reads TGTGCCAGCAGTAATCCCGGTTCCCTCTCCTACAATGAGCAGTTCTTC. The encoded protein is CASSNPGSLSYNEQFF.